This T cell receptor beta chain was sequenced in a study of T-cell memory formation after mild COVID-19. In TCRdb, the 5' RACE reads were re-called with MiXCR into one record per CDR3 protein. This table has about 55,000 distinct CDR3 sequences, 8% to 9.5% appearing once. CDR1 and CDR2 (germline): SGDLS, YYNGEE. V lost 0 bases to trimming and J lost 8 bases; unmatched junction nucleotides: 7. The CDR3 contains 15 residues. Sequences were obtained from PBMCs or a T cell subset sorted from them (not recorded which). The clonotype originates from a man in his late teens or twenties who had mild COVID-19 (a few samples of this study predate the infection). Cell type and time point are not known. J is TRBJ2-1 and V is TRBV9, with TRBD1 matching 8 bases. The CDR3 nucleotides read TGTGCCAGCAGCGTAGAGGACAGGGCTCTTTATGAGCAGTTCTTC. Protein product: CASSVEDRALYEQFF. Looking up the rest from reference TRBV9 and TRBJ2-1 gives the full variable domain: DSGVTQTPKHLITATGQRVTLRCSPRSGDLSVYWYQQSLDQGLQFLIQYYNGEERAKGNILERFSAQQFPDLHSELNLSSLELGDSALYFCASSVEDRALYEQFFGPGTRLTVL.